The rows below give T cell receptor beta chains drawn from one sample of a study of identical twins. TCRdb itself ran the 5' RACE reads through MiXCR, one entry per CDR3 protein. The sample has about 890,000 distinct CDR3 sequences, roughly an eighth seen once. These same records also appear under a second study, on yellow fever vaccine responses in identical twins.

What was sequenced was PBMCs. The receptors were sampled from a woman in her late teens or twenties in good health. CDR3s leave out the opening cysteine and the closing phenylalanine or tryptophan. The D gene is left open where the match is weak.

v_gene: TRBV20-1
d_gene: TRBD2
j_gene: TRBJ2-7
CDR3aa: SAWTSIDEQY

v_gene: TRBV29-1
d_gene: NA
j_gene: TRBJ1-4
CDR3aa: SVGQLNEKLF

v_gene: TRBV4-1
d_gene: TRBD1
j_gene: TRBJ2-5
CDR3aa: ASSQNPDRNRETQY

v_gene: TRBV9
d_gene: NA
j_gene: TRBJ2-7
CDR3aa: ASSPLDSQTSYEQY

v_gene: TRBV11-2
d_gene: NA
j_gene: TRBJ2-1
CDR3aa: ASSPWERRNEQF

v_gene: TRBV28
d_gene: NA
j_gene: TRBJ2-1
CDR3aa: ASRGTGVGGIYPYNEQF

v_gene: TRBV20-1
d_gene: NA
j_gene: TRBJ2-1
CDR3aa: SGLRNQNYNEQF

v_gene: TRBV3-1
d_gene: NA
j_gene: TRBJ2-1
CDR3aa: ASSPPRGGVGNEQF

v_gene: TRBV5-1
d_gene: TRBD2
j_gene: TRBJ2-1
CDR3aa: ASSSGLAGGPNNEQF

v_gene: TRBV7-8
d_gene: NA
j_gene: TRBJ2-3
CDR3aa: ASSLDTGGRSTDTQY

v_gene: TRBV5-1
d_gene: TRBD2
j_gene: TRBJ2-3
CDR3aa: ASSFPSGIKDTQY

v_gene: TRBV3-1
d_gene: NA
j_gene: TRBJ2-5
CDR3aa: AAAADPPRRETQY

v_gene: TRBV12-3/TRBV12-4
d_gene: NA
j_gene: TRBJ2-1
CDR3aa: ASSLIGMGNEQF

v_gene: TRBV5-1
d_gene: NA
j_gene: TRBJ2-3
CDR3aa: ASSAGRGTDTQY

v_gene: TRBV15
d_gene: NA
j_gene: TRBJ1-1
CDR3aa: ATSSPTGNTEAF

v_gene: TRBV12-3/TRBV12-4
d_gene: NA
j_gene: TRBJ2-1
CDR3aa: VSSLGGNEQF

v_gene: TRBV14
d_gene: NA
j_gene: TRBJ2-1
CDR3aa: ASSQPGKDLENEQF

v_gene: TRBV5-5
d_gene: TRBD1
j_gene: TRBJ1-5
CDR3aa: ASSWVGQGVQPQH

v_gene: TRBV3-1
d_gene: TRBD2
j_gene: TRBJ2-7
CDR3aa: ASSPIRGGEQY

v_gene: TRBV6-5
d_gene: NA
j_gene: TRBJ2-3
CDR3aa: ASSWETGTDTQY

v_gene: TRBV29-1
d_gene: TRBD1
j_gene: TRBJ1-5
CDR3aa: SAGDRVNQPQH

v_gene: TRBV10-1
d_gene: NA
j_gene: TRBJ2-1
CDR3aa: ASSGAGSAEQF

v_gene: TRBV6-1
d_gene: TRBD2
j_gene: TRBJ2-1
CDR3aa: ASGQPGLATNEQF

v_gene: TRBV7-3
d_gene: TRBD1
j_gene: TRBJ2-2
CDR3aa: ASSRTGSGTGELF

v_gene: TRBV6-1
d_gene: NA
j_gene: TRBJ2-6
CDR3aa: ASSRKQVSGANVLT

v_gene: TRBV29-1
d_gene: NA
j_gene: TRBJ2-1
CDR3aa: SVDGQGSYNEQF

v_gene: TRBV2
d_gene: NA
j_gene: TRBJ2-3
CDR3aa: ASSEAPRQY

v_gene: TRBV10-1
d_gene: NA
j_gene: TRBJ2-2
CDR3aa: ASSEYGRVDTGELF

v_gene: TRBV15
d_gene: NA
j_gene: TRBJ1-6
CDR3aa: ATSRDRGTSYNSPLH

v_gene: TRBV6-4
d_gene: TRBD2
j_gene: TRBJ2-1
CDR3aa: ASSVIAGANNEQF

v_gene: TRBV11-2
d_gene: NA
j_gene: TRBJ2-2
CDR3aa: ASSHWDSGVRNTGELF

v_gene: TRBV2
d_gene: TRBD2
j_gene: TRBJ2-3
CDR3aa: ASSEEAGVTDTQY

v_gene: TRBV19
d_gene: NA
j_gene: TRBJ1-4
CDR3aa: ASTLGADWDEKLF

v_gene: TRBV5-1
d_gene: NA
j_gene: TRBJ1-5
CDR3aa: ASSLESGINQPQH

v_gene: TRBV12-3/TRBV12-4
d_gene: NA
j_gene: TRBJ1-5
CDR3aa: ASSLALRGILQISNQPQH

v_gene: TRBV12-3/TRBV12-4
d_gene: TRBD1
j_gene: TRBJ1-1
CDR3aa: ASSPDRGGTEAF

v_gene: TRBV6-1
d_gene: TRBD2
j_gene: TRBJ2-1
CDR3aa: ASRGGLALDEQF

v_gene: TRBV6-1
d_gene: NA
j_gene: TRBJ2-6
CDR3aa: ATSKRGDGANVLT

v_gene: TRBV11-2
d_gene: NA
j_gene: TRBJ2-5
CDR3aa: ASSLQGGVQETQY

v_gene: TRBV10-3
d_gene: NA
j_gene: TRBJ1-1
CDR3aa: ATRDTRINTEAF

v_gene: TRBV6-5
d_gene: NA
j_gene: TRBJ2-1
CDR3aa: ASSYSGLGEQF

v_gene: TRBV20-1
d_gene: NA
j_gene: TRBJ2-5
CDR3aa: SVGGLRETQY

v_gene: TRBV12-3/TRBV12-4
d_gene: NA
j_gene: TRBJ2-3
CDR3aa: ASRSLGSQGTDTQY

v_gene: TRBV9
d_gene: TRBD2
j_gene: TRBJ2-5
CDR3aa: ASSPHGSGRPETQY

v_gene: TRBV7-2
d_gene: NA
j_gene: TRBJ2-4
CDR3aa: ASSLGGAIQY

v_gene: TRBV15
d_gene: NA
j_gene: TRBJ2-7
CDR3aa: ATSSPYEQY

v_gene: TRBV7-9
d_gene: NA
j_gene: TRBJ1-1
CDR3aa: ASNLWGTNEAF

v_gene: TRBV4-2
d_gene: TRBD2
j_gene: TRBJ2-5
CDR3aa: ASSQDGAGGLETQY

v_gene: TRBV5-6
d_gene: TRBD2
j_gene: TRBJ2-2
CDR3aa: ASSFRTSGHTGELF